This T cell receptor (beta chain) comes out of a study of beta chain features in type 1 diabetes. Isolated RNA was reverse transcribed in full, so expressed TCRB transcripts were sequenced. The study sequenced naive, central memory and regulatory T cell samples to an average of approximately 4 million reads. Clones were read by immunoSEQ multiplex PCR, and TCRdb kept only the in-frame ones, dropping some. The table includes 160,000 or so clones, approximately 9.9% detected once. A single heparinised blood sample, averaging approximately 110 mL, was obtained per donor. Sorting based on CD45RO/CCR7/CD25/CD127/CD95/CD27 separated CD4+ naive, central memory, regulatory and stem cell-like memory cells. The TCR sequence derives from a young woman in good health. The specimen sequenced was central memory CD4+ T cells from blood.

CDR3 DNA sequence: TGTGCCTGGAGTAGAGACAGGGGTAATGAAAAACTGTTTTTT. Its translation is CAWSRDRGNEKLFF. V is TRBV30 and J is TRBJ1-4, with 8 nucleotides matching TRBD1. The CDR3 spans 14 residues. The ends lost 2 bases at V and 4 bases at J; junction bases unmatched: 3. Germline assignment: CDR1 GTSNPN and CDR2 SVGIG (reference sequence).